These 26 T cell receptor beta chains were all obtained from the same sample, sequenced in a study of T cells after yellow fever vaccination. Each CDR3 protein is one row after TCRdb ran MiXCR on the 5' RACE reads. The data contain about 350,000 distinct CDR3 sequences, 8.1% of them singletons. Here the sequenced sample was PBMCs, taken more than 35 days after the first yellow fever vaccination. All receptors derive from a man younger than 30 who received the YFV17D yellow fever vaccine.

This chain links TRBV19 with TRBJ2-3; D is perhaps TRBD1 (5 bases). V was pared by 3 bases and J by 3 bases, with 10 bases between. Germline V gene sequence: CDR1 LNHDA, CDR2 SQIVND (reference sequence). This CDR3 region has 14 residues. The CDR3 sequence is CASSILTGTDTQYF. The CDR3 DNA sequence: TGTGCCAGTAGTATCCTAACAGGAACAGATACGCAGTATTTT. The full variable domain, in which reference TRBV19 and TRBJ2-3 provide the parts outside the CDR3, is DGGITQSPKYLFRKEGQNVTLSCEQNLNHDAMYWYRQDPGQGLRLIYYSQIVNDFQKGDIAEGYSVSREKKESFPLTVTSAQKNPTAFYLCASSILTGTDTQYFGPGTRLTVL.

There are many counts of this clonotype. This chain connects TRBV12-3 or TRBV12-4 to TRBJ1-1; D might be TRBD1 (5 bases). V was shortened by 6 bases and J by 0 bases, with 11 bases between the two germline ends. The CDR3 extends over 14 amino acids. DNA of the CDR3: TGTGCCAGCAGGCCACAGGCCCTGAACACTGAAGCTTTCTTT. It translates to CASRPQALNTEAFF.

This clonotype was found many times. The CDR3 loop reads CASSLQGRNTEAFF. The CDR3 DNA is TGCGCCAGCAGCTTGCAGGGCAGGAACACTGAAGCTTTCTTT. This chain joins TRBV5-1 and TRBJ1-1; perhaps TRBD1 as D (5 bases). V was cut by 1 base and J by 1 base, with 8 bases left in between. Per the germline V gene, CDR1 is SGHRS and CDR2 is YFSETQ. The CDR3 spans 14 residues.

This clonotype came up many times. This sequence joins TRBV12-3 or TRBV12-4 and TRBJ2-5, with D uncertain. V shed 7 bases and J shed 5 bases, with 8 bases lying between them. The CDR3 has 11 residues. CDR3 sequence (DNA): TGTGCCAGCACTCAGGACGAGACCCAGTACTTC. Translating it yields CASTQDETQYF.

The chain joins TRBV6-1 to TRBJ2-3; 12 bases line up with TRBD2. Trimming removed 4 bases from V and 3 bases from J; junction bases left unmatched: 5. CDR3 length: 16 amino acids. Germline V gene sequence: CDR1 MNHNS, CDR2 SASEGT. In nucleotides, the CDR3 is TGTGCCAGCAGTGCTCTACTAGCGGGGGGTACAGATACGCAGTATTTT. The encoded protein is CASSALLAGGTDTQYF.

This clonotype has only a few counts. This rearrangement joins TRBV10-3 to TRBJ1-6; D is unresolved. There are 12 residues in the CDR3. The germline CDR1 and CDR2 sequences are ENHRY and SYGVKD. V was cut by 4 bases and J by 10 bases, with 8 bases left in between. CDR3 bases: TGTGCCATCAGTGGGCAGGAGTCACCCCTCCACTTT. Amino acid sequence: CAISGQESPLHF.

This clonotype was found a few times. CDR3 DNA sequence: TGCGCCAGCAGCCAGCCGCCACAGGGGTTCACAGATACGCAGTATTTT. Translated, it gives CASSQPPQGFTDTQYF. The chain carries TRBV5-1 and TRBJ2-3; 7 nucleotides line up with TRBD1. The CDR3 extends over 16 amino acids. After removal of 4 bases from V and 2 bases from J, the junction contained 10 bases not matched to a gene. Germline assignment: CDR1 SGHRS and CDR2 YFSETQ.

This clonotype was detected only a few times. The CDR3 DNA reads as TGTGCCACCAGCCGCAGGGGAAGCGAGACCCAGTACTTC. Translation gives CATSRRGSETQYF. This chain uses TRBV15 with TRBJ2-5; D may be TRBD1 (6 bases). Germline values: CDR1 LNHNV, CDR2 YYDKDF (reference sequence). The CDR3 spans 13 residues. V lost 5 bases and J lost 5, with 12 bases in between.

This clonotype has a count of ten or more. This chain connects TRBV7-8 to TRBJ2-2, with D possibly TRBD1 on 6 matching bases. The CDR3 extends over 13 amino acids. Between the trimmed V and J ends, which lost 5 bases and 5 bases, there was a span of 9 bases. Germline V CDR1 and CDR2: SGHVS, FQNEAQ. DNA for the CDR3: TGTGCCAGCAGCACCAGGGGTACCGGGGAGCTGTTTTTT. Its translation: CASSTRGTGELFF.

The chain couples TRBV5-1 to TRBJ2-7, with 9 nucleotides matching TRBD1. The CDR3 extends over 14 amino acids. The V and J ends lost 0 bases and 12 bases, in that order; junction bases with no gene match: 10. Germline V gene lookup returns CDR1 SGHRS and CDR2 YFSETQ. The CDR3: CASSLGRTGGLPYF. CDR3 bases: TGCGCCAGCAGCTTGGGCCGAACAGGGGGCTTACCGTACTTC.

This rearrangement joins TRBV2 to TRBJ1-5, with 11 bases matching TRBD1. The CDR3 is made up of 15 amino acids. Unmatched junction bases numbered 0, after V lost 4 bases and J lost 1 base. Germline values: CDR1 SNHLY, CDR2 FYNNEI. Written as DNA, the CDR3 is TGTGCCAGCAGTGGGACAGGGGGCAGCAATCAGCCCCAGCATTTT. This codes for CASSGTGGSNQPQHF.

This clonotype has just a few counts. This chain links TRBV9 with TRBJ2-3, with a tentative D call TRBD1 (6 bases). CDR1 and CDR2 (germline): SGDLS, YYNGEE. The CDR3 totals 14 residues. The V gene lost 6 bases and the J gene lost 2 bases, with 13 bases spanning the gap. This chain's CDR3 is CASTQRGNTDTQYF. The CDR3 DNA reads TGTGCCAGCACCCAGAGGGGGAACACAGATACGCAGTATTTT. The whole variable domain, remainder taken from reference TRBV9 and TRBJ2-3, is DSGVTQTPKHLITATGQRVTLRCSPRSGDLSVYWYQQSLDQGLQFLIQYYNGEERAKGNILERFSAQQFPDLHSELNLSSLELGDSALYFCASTQRGNTDTQYFGPGTRLTVL.

V and J are TRBV30 and TRBJ2-5, with TRBD1 identical over 7 bases. CDR3 length: 12 amino acids. V was clipped by 2 bases and J by 5 bases; unmatched bases: 2. In germline, CDR1 is GTSNPN, CDR2 SVGIG (reference sequence). The CDR3 reads CAWSLGGETQYF. CDR3 sequence (DNA): TGTGCCTGGAGTCTAGGGGGCGAGACCCAGTACTTC.

The chain uses TRBV12-3 or TRBV12-4 and TRBJ2-1; no definite D call. Between the trimmed V and J ends, which lost 3 bases and 8 bases, there was a span of 11 bases. The CDR3 has 13 amino acids. As DNA, the CDR3 is TGTGCCAGCAGTTTTGGGCCTGGCGATGAGCAGTTCTTC. Amino acid sequence: CASSFGPGDEQFF.

This clonotype showed up just a few times. The rearrangement uses TRBV28 and TRBJ1-6, with 10 positions matching TRBD1. CDR1 is MDHEN and CDR2 is SYDVKM in the germline V gene. J gave up 9 bases and V 6 bases, and 5 bases lay outside the gene matches. The CDR3 contains 14 residues. The CDR3 spells CASRRQGAGSPLHF. The CDR3 coding sequence is TGTGCCAGCAGGAGACAGGGGGCCGGTTCACCCCTCCACTTT. The complete variable domain, with remaining parts taken from reference TRBV28 and TRBJ1-6, reads DVKVTQSSRYLVKRTGEKVFLECVQDMDHENMFWYRQDPGLGLRLIYFSYDVKMKEKGDIPEGYSVSREKKERFSLILESASTNQTSMYLCASRRQGAGSPLHFGNGTRLTVT.

The chain carries TRBV2 and TRBJ1-3, with D unresolved. The germline V gene has CDR1 SNHLY and CDR2 FYNNEI. The CDR3 contains 15 residues. V lost 4 bases and J lost 0, with 10 bases in between. The CDR3 here is CASSGSLNSGNTIYF. In DNA form, the CDR3 reads TGTGCCAGCAGTGGTTCCCTGAACTCTGGAAACACCATATATTTT.

This clonotype has a handful of counts. The V gene is TRBV7-9, the J gene TRBJ2-1, with D maybe TRBD2 (5 bases). Trimming took 0 bases from V and 7 from J, leaving 16 bases between them. From germline, CDR1 is SEHNR and CDR2 FQNEAQ (reference sequence). The CDR3 runs to 16 residues. The CDR3 bases are TGTGCCAGCAGCTTAGCGCTAGCCGGGGAAGATAATGAGCAGTTCTTC. It codes for CASSLALAGEDNEQFF.

This clonotype came up many times. The chain is built from TRBV7-6 and TRBJ2-3, with D perhaps TRBD2 (6 bases). V was shortened by 2 bases and J by 0 bases, with 9 bases between the two germline ends. The CDR3 is 15 residues long. The germline V gene encodes CDR1 SGHVS and CDR2 FNYEAQ. The CDR3 DNA reads TGTGCCAGCAGCTTATGGGGACTGAGCACAGATACGCAGTATTTT. Protein sequence: CASSLWGLSTDTQYF.

This clonotype was seen more than once but under ten times. The genes are TRBV7-2 and TRBJ2-3; D gene ambiguous. In germline, CDR1 is SGHTA, CDR2 FQGNSA. V gave up 3 bases and J gave up 2 bases, with 12 bases separating them. The CDR3 is 15 amino acids. For the CDR3, the DNA is TGTGCCAGCAGCTTCCAGGCAGGCCTCACAGATACGCAGTATTTT. This sequence encodes CASSFQAGLTDTQYF.

This clonotype turned up a few times. The V call is TRBV11-2, the J call TRBJ2-7, with D maybe TRBD1 (6 bases). Germline CDR1 SGHAT, CDR2 FQNNGV. The CDR3 loop spans 16 amino acids. Trimming removed 5 bases from V and 2 bases from J, with 19 bases in between. The DNA for the CDR3 is TGTGCCAGCAGCCCAGGACCGGACAGCCTTCCCTACGAGCAGTACGTC. Residues: CASSPGPDSLPYEQYV.

This clonotype has at least ten counts. The gene calls are TRBV12-3 or TRBV12-4 and TRBJ1-3; D unresolved. V lost 8 bases and J lost 1, with 12 bases in between. The CDR3 is 14 amino acids. The CDR3 region is CASGPQSSGNTIYF. The CDR3 region has the DNA TGTGCCAGCGGTCCACAGTCATCTGGAAACACCATATATTTT.

CDR3 coding DNA: TGTGCCAGCGGGAACCCGGGACAATCAGAAAAACTGTTTTTT. Amino acids: CASGNPGQSEKLFF. J is TRBJ1-4 and V is TRBV5-4; possibly TRBD1 for D (6 bases). The CDR3 is 14 residues long. CDR1 is SGHNT and CDR2 is YYREEE in the germline V gene (reference sequence). V was pared by 7 bases and J by 8 bases, with 18 bases between.

There are a few counts of this clonotype. This chain joins TRBV6-1 and TRBJ1-5; maybe TRBD1 (6 bases). Looked up from germline, CDR1 is MNHNS and CDR2 is SASEGT. The V gene lost 7 bases and the J gene lost 6 bases, with 19 bases spanning the gap. This CDR3 is 15 amino acids long. The CDR3 here is CASIVTGGGGQPQHF. Written as DNA, the CDR3 is TGTGCCAGCATTGTGACTGGGGGCGGCGGTCAGCCCCAGCATTTT.

This clonotype was found a few times. This chain uses TRBV19 with TRBJ1-2, with D hard to call. V was cut by 3 bases and J by 5 bases, with 16 bases left in between. Germline V gives CDR1 LNHDA, CDR2 SQIVND (reference sequence). The CDR3 length is 15 residues. Here the CDR3 reads CASSIEAWILYGYTF. CDR3 DNA: TGTGCCAGTAGTATTGAGGCTTGGATCCTATATGGCTACACCTTC.

This clonotype was recorded once. A junction boundary mismatches the germline segment, possibly from a read error. The chain has TRBV4-3 and TRBJ1-3; no reliable D call. The length of the CDR3 is 17 residues. The V gene's germline CDR1 is LGHNA and CDR2 YSLEER. Here the CDR3 DNA reads TGCGCCAGCAGTCCTTCACACTCCGCGACCTCTGGAAACGCCATATATTTT. It is translated as CASSPSHSATSGNAIYF.

This chain connects TRBV20-1 to TRBJ2-7, with 11 bases aligning to TRBD1. The CDR3 spans 15 residues. Germline-derived CDR1 and CDR2 are DFQATT and SNEGSKA (reference sequence). The junction had 8 bases not matched to a gene; V was cut back by 0 bases and J by 7 bases. The CDR3 nucleotides are TGCAGTGCTAGAGATAGAGGACAGGGGGCAGGTGAGCAGTACTTC. This codes for CSARDRGQGAGEQYF.